A single sample is the source of the 13 T cell receptor beta chains below, sequenced in a study of OX40 agonist ivuxolimab in advanced cancers. The protocol used for the library was the immunoSEQ multiplex PCR assay. Imported from immuneACCESS, the table was reduced by TCRdb to in-frame sequences with V and J called. These copies leave out some clones; in studies compared against another copy, an unresolved V gene accounts for under half, and the cause of the remainder is not known. The sample table records about 70,000 clones; roughly 80% of these occur just once. Of the sample, more than 6.5% is held by the ten largest clones. This specimen consisted of CD4+ or CD8+ T cells sorted from blood, obtained in a trial of the OX40 agonist ivuxolimab. The receptors derive from an adult with an advanced solid tumor such as melanoma, head and neck, liver or kidney cancer.

V gene TRBV6-5 combines with J gene TRBJ1-6; possible D gene TRBD1, 5 bases. Trimming took off 0 bases at V and 8 bases at J, with 11 bases between the two ends. Germline V gives CDR1 MNHEY, CDR2 SVGAGI. The CDR3 loop spans 15 amino acids. Here the CDR3 DNA reads TGTGCCAGCAGTTACTCTCCAGGGTTAGATTCACCCCTCCACTTT. Protein: CASSYSPGLDSPLHF.

The chain links TRBV6-1 to TRBJ2-1; 7 bases are shared with TRBD1. Trimming took 4 bases from V and 16 from J; bases not matched to a gene: 7. CDR3 size: 11 residues. The germline V gene encodes CDR1 MNHNS and CDR2 SASEGT. The CDR3 loop reads CASSVQGPSFF. The CDR3 DNA is TGTGCCAGCAGTGTACAGGGGCCTTCTTTCTTC.

This clone turned up a few times. The chain joins TRBV5-4 to TRBJ1-1, with 7 nucleotides matching TRBD1. Per the germline V gene, CDR1 is SGHNT and CDR2 is YYREEE (reference sequence). The ends lost 3 bases at V and 0 bases at J; junction bases unmatched: 8. The CDR3 covers 16 residues. CDR3 sequence reads: CASSSTKTGMNTEAFF. The CDR3 region has the DNA TGTGCCAGCAGCTCAACAAAGACAGGGATGAACACTGAAGCTTTCTTT.

The J gene is TRBJ2-5, the V gene TRBV6-5; 9 nucleotides match TRBD1. Germline CDR1 and CDR2: MNHEY and SVGAGI. V lost 6 bases to trimming and J lost 2 bases; unmatched junction nucleotides: 7. There are 15 residues in the CDR3. The chain's CDR3 is CASRRQGGEQETQYF. In DNA, the CDR3 is TGTGCCAGCAGGAGACAGGGGGGGGAACAAGAGACCCAGTACTTC.

The CDR3 bases are TGTGCCAGCAGTCTGGGGTCGACTAATGAAAAACTGTTTTTT. This sequence encodes CASSLGSTNEKLFF. The chain uses TRBV27 and TRBJ1-4; no clear D gene. CDR3 length: 14 residues. Trimming cost V 5 bases and J 2 bases, with 9 bases left between them. Germline loops: CDR1 MNHEY, CDR2 SMNVEV (reference sequence).

The J gene is TRBJ1-1, the V gene TRBV2, with 7 bases lining up with TRBD1. Germline V lookup: CDR1 SNHLY, CDR2 FYNNEI. Losses at the gene ends were 8 bases for V and 3 bases for J; bases not matched to a gene: 9. The length of the CDR3 is 14 residues. The CDR3 reads CASCLTGMDTEAFF. CDR3 DNA sequence: TGTGCCAGCTGTTTGACAGGGATGGACACTGAAGCTTTCTTT.

This sequence joins TRBV27 and TRBJ1-5; D is ambiguous. With 2 bases removed from V and 3 bases from J, the gap between germline ends came to 8 bases. There are 14 residues in the CDR3. Germline CDR1 and CDR2: MNHEY and SMNVEV (reference sequence). CDR3 coding DNA: TGTGCCAGCAGTTTAAGTGGGGTCAATCAGCCCCAGCATTTT. Its translation is CASSLSGVNQPQHF.

V is TRBV5-5 and J is TRBJ1-2; TRBD1 aligns across 8 bases. Germline-derived CDR1 and CDR2 are SGHKS and YYEKEE (reference sequence). The CDR3 is 15 amino acids. J was trimmed by 0 bases and V by 1 base; bases with no gene match: 2. CDR3 sequence reads: CASSLPGQANYGYTF. The CDR3 coding sequence is TGTGCCAGCAGCTTGCCGGGACAGGCTAACTATGGCTACACCTTC.

The rearrangement uses TRBV7-2 and TRBJ2-5; D uncertain. Germline V gives CDR1 SGHTA, CDR2 FQGNSA. Trimming took 1 base from V and 6 from J, leaving 9 bases between them. CDR3 length equals 13 residues. CDR3 DNA sequence: TGTGCCAGCAGCTTAGAGGGCGCGAAGACCCAGTACTTC. As protein: CASSLEGAKTQYF. The variable domain in full, completed from reference TRBV7-2 and TRBJ2-5, reads GAGVSQSPSNKVTEKGKDVELRCDPISGHTALYWYRQSLGQGLEFLIYFQGNSAPDKSGLPSDRFSAERTGGSVSTLTIQRTQQEDSAVYLCASSLEGAKTQYFGPGTRLLVL.

The chain combines TRBV29-1 with TRBJ2-4, with no clear D. In germline, CDR1 is SQVTM, CDR2 ANQGSEA. The CDR3 has 13 amino acids. Trimming pared 7 bases from V and 8 bases from J, leaving 18 bases between. The chain's CDR3 is CSGRMRQLDIQYF. Here the CDR3 DNA reads TGCAGCGGTCGGATGCGTCAACTCGACATTCAGTACTTC.

This chain uses TRBV28 with TRBJ2-7; D not certain. V was cut by 6 bases and J by 4 bases, with 13 bases left in between. In germline, CDR1 is MDHEN, CDR2 SYDVKM. The CDR3 spans 13 residues. In DNA, the CDR3 is TGTGCCAGCAGCGCTCGGACCTTATACGAGCAGTACTTC. It encodes CASSARTLYEQYF.

This clone was observed once. This chain uses TRBV19 with TRBJ2-6; D call uncertain. Between the trimmed V and J ends, which lost 1 base and 5 bases, there was a span of 0 bases. The CDR3 consists of 12 residues. The germline V gene encodes CDR1 LNHDA and CDR2 SQIVND (reference sequence). The CDR3 spells CASSIGANVLTF. The CDR3, as DNA: TGTGCCAGTAGTATAGGGGCCAACGTCCTGACTTTC.

The chain links TRBV28 to TRBJ2-5; TRBD1 matches 10 bases. The CDR3 spans 16 residues. J gave up 8 bases and V 4 bases, and 13 bases lay outside the gene matches. The germline CDR1 and CDR2 sequences are MDHEN and SYDVKM. The CDR3 DNA reads as TGTGCCAGCAGTTCATCCAATCCGGGGACAGGGGAAACCCAGTACTTC. Translating gives CASSSSNPGTGETQYF.